What follows are 2 T cell receptor beta chains derived from one specimen sequenced in a study of CD8 T cells in Susac syndrome. About 0.45 to 1 ug RNA was reverse transcribed with random hexamers. TCRdb itself ran the immunoSEQ multiplex PCR reads through MiXCR, one entry per CDR3 protein. Of about 100,000 distinct CDR3 sequences in the sample, 95% were seen once. Material for sequencing was CD8+ T cells from PBMCs. The origin of the receptors is a human donor with Susac syndrome.

The genes are TRBV18 and TRBJ2-7; D might be TRBD1 (5 bases). Between the trimmed V and J ends, which lost 0 bases and 5 bases, there was a span of 11 bases. Germline V gives CDR1 KGHSH, CDR2 LQKENI. The CDR3 spans 14 residues. CDR3 DNA sequence: TGTGCCAGCTCACCACCCGGCAGGGTAGACGAGCAGTACTTC. It codes for CASSPPGRVDEQYF.

The V gene is TRBV20-1, the J gene TRBJ1-5, with D unresolved. The germline V gene has CDR1 DFQATT and CDR2 SNEGSKA (reference sequence). The CDR3 spans 14 residues. Trimming stripped 6 bases from V and 0 bases from J, with 12 bases between. The CDR3 region has the DNA TGCAGTGCCGTCGGCGCTAATAGCAATCAGCCCCAGCATTTT. The encoded protein is CSAVGANSNQPQHF.